The 18 T cell receptor beta chains below all came from one sample that was sequenced in a study of metastatic and nonmetastatic thyroid tumors. No patient had received any treatment before thyroid surgery. TCRdb re-called the PCR reads via MiXCR. The data hold 15,000 to 20,000 clones, with 12% observed a single time. Sequencing was carried out using tumor tissue. These receptors originate from a female donor with papillary thyroid cancer or a benign thyroid nodule (not recorded which). Some clones in this sample may be carry-over from other donors' samples.

Sample share makes this clone medium-sized. The chain employs TRBV4-3 and TRBJ1-4; TRBD1 might be the D (6 bases). Germline CDR1 and CDR2: LGHNA and YSLEER. The CDR3 is 15 amino acids. Deletions cut 1 base from V and 7 bases from J, with 13 bases between. In nucleotides, the CDR3 is TGCGCCAGCAGCCAAGGGGACACCGGGTTTGAAAAACTGTTTTTT. It yields the protein CASSQGDTGFEKLFF.

By sample share, this clone is medium-sized. V gene TRBV4-1 combines with J gene TRBJ2-7, with D maybe TRBD2 (7 bases). Trimming cost V 0 bases and J 5 bases, with 11 bases left between them. The CDR3 contains 14 residues. Germline assignment: CDR1 MGHRA and CDR2 YSYEKL. The CDR3 DNA sequence: TGCGCCAGCAGCCAAGATAGGGGGGGAAACGAGCAGTACTTC. Protein: CASSQDRGGNEQYF.

In this sample, this clone is medium-sized. The V and J genes are TRBV4-3 and TRBJ1-6; TRBD1 might be the D (5 bases). The CDR3 length is 17 residues. The V gene lost 1 base and the J gene lost 0 bases, with 10 bases spanning the gap. Germline CDR1 reads LGHNA; CDR2 reads YSLEER. CDR3 amino acids: CASSQVGGSSYNSPLHF. DNA of the CDR3: TGCGCCAGCAGCCAAGTTGGGGGGAGCTCCTATAATTCACCCCTCCACTTT.

This clone showed up many times. The chain has TRBV4-1 and TRBJ2-3; the match to TRBD2 covers 7 bases. V dropped 0 bases and J dropped 4; count of bases not matched to a gene: 16. The CDR3 covers 19 residues. Germline-derived CDR1 and CDR2 are MGHRA and YSYEKL. Here the CDR3 reads CASSQDEAWGGDVADTQYF. CDR3 coding DNA: TGCGCCAGCAGCCAAGATGAGGCGTGGGGGGGGGATGTGGCAGATACGCAGTATTTT.

The chain employs TRBV20-1 and TRBJ1-1; 7 bases map to TRBD1. Germline V gene lookup returns CDR1 DFQATT and CDR2 SNEGSKA (reference sequence). V was pared by 3 bases and J by 4 bases, with 14 bases of the junction left unmatched. This CDR3 has 16 amino acids. Here the CDR3 reads CSASAAGGVKGTEAFF. The CDR3 DNA reads TGCAGTGCTAGTGCGGCAGGGGGTGTTAAGGGCACTGAAGCTTTCTTT.

This clone was observed many times. This chain joins TRBV5-8 and TRBJ1-6, with D possibly TRBD1 on 5 matching bases. V lost 4 bases and J 10 bases, leaving 15 bases between the germline ends. The CDR3 is 14 amino acids. The germline CDR1 and CDR2 sequences are SGHTS and YDEGEE. The CDR3 DNA reads TGTGCCAGCAGCACGCACGGGGCTAAATCACCCCTCCACTTT. Translating gives CASSTHGAKSPLHF.

The J gene is TRBJ2-7, the V gene TRBV28; D not resolved. The CDR3 sequence is 11 residues long. Deletions cut 6 bases from V and 4 bases from J, with 7 bases between. The germline V gene encodes CDR1 MDHEN and CDR2 SYDVKM. The CDR3 DNA sequence: TGTGCCAGCAGCTACAAGTACGAGCAGTACTTC. Its translation is CASSYKYEQYF.

At least ten counts were recorded for this clone. The V gene is TRBV5-1, the J gene TRBJ1-3; no definite D call. Germline lookup yields CDR1 SGHRS and CDR2 YFSETQ. V dropped 1 base and J dropped 0 bases, with 11 bases sitting between them. The CDR3 runs to 16 residues. CDR3 protein: CASSLKVGVSGNTIYF. The CDR3 region has the DNA TGCGCCAGCAGCTTGAAGGTCGGCGTCTCTGGAAACACCATATATTTT. The whole variable domain, remainder taken from reference TRBV5-1 and TRBJ1-3, is KAGVTQTPRYLIKTRGQQVTLSCSPISGHRSVSWYQQTPGQGLQFLFEYFSETQRNKGNFPGRFSGRQFSNSRSEMNVSTLELGDSALYLCASSLKVGVSGNTIYFGEGSWLTVV.

J is TRBJ2-7 and V is TRBV28; perhaps TRBD1 as D (6 bases). This CDR3 has 12 amino acids. Germline CDR1 reads MDHEN; CDR2 reads SYDVKM. Trimming cost V 7 bases and J 7 bases, with 14 bases left between them. CDR3 in DNA: TGTGCCAGCATGGACAGCTCCGTGGAGCAGTACTTC. Encoded protein: CASMDSSVEQYF.

This clone was detected many times. This rearrangement joins TRBV20-1 to TRBJ2-1; D gene ambiguous. V dropped 4 bases and J dropped 7 bases, with 8 bases sitting between them. The CDR3 loop spans 11 amino acids. The germline V gene has CDR1 DFQATT and CDR2 SNEGSKA (reference sequence). The CDR3 loop reads CSATRTNEQFF. CDR3 coding DNA: TGCAGTGCTACCAGAACGAATGAGCAGTTCTTC.

This clone was detected ten times or more. The chain has TRBV6-1 and TRBJ1-2; D is undetermined. This CDR3 spans 15 amino acids. Trimming stripped 6 bases from V and 7 bases from J, with 21 bases between. The germline V gene has CDR1 MNHNS and CDR2 SASEGT. The CDR3 sequence: CASRSSGRGSRGYTF. The CDR3 nucleotides are TGTGCCAGCAGGTCCTCCGGTCGGGGAAGTCGTGGCTACACCTTC.

The rearrangement uses TRBV25-1 and TRBJ2-3; 12 bases line up with TRBD1. The CDR3 runs 20 residues. V shed 2 bases, J shed 4 bases, and the junction held 16 bases outside the gene matches. The V gene's germline CDR1 is MGHDK and CDR2 SYGVNS. The CDR3 region has the DNA TGTGCCAGCAGTGAAGCTGGGACAGGGGGCAACAAACGGGAGGCAGATACGCAGTATTTT. Encoded protein: CASSEAGTGGNKREADTQYF.

This clone showed up many times. The rearrangement joins TRBV20-1 to TRBJ1-5, with TRBD1 as a possible D gene (6 bases). Trimming removed 3 bases at V and 4 bases at J, with 13 bases between. CDR3 length: 14 residues. CDR1 and CDR2 (germline): DFQATT, SNEGSKA (reference sequence). CDR3 residues: CSASKQGGNQPQHF. CDR3 nucleotide sequence: TGCAGTGCTAGCAAACAGGGAGGTAATCAGCCCCAGCATTTT.

This clone has ten or more counts. The J gene is TRBJ2-5, the V gene TRBV6-1, with a tentative D call TRBD1 (5 bases). Trimming shortened V by 1 base and J by 2 bases, and 8 bases separated the two germline ends. This CDR3 comprises 14 residues. Looked up from germline, CDR1 is MNHNS and CDR2 is SASEGT. The CDR3 loop reads CASSEGTYQETQYF. In DNA, the CDR3 is TGTGCCAGCAGTGAAGGGACATATCAAGAGACCCAGTACTTC.

This clone was counted ten times or more. This chain joins TRBV28 and TRBJ1-1; 7 nucleotides agree with TRBD1. V lost 5 bases, J lost 6 bases, and 12 bases stayed unmatched. From germline, CDR1 is MDHEN and CDR2 SYDVKM. The CDR3 is made up of 15 amino acids. CDR3 nucleotide sequence: TGTGCCAGCAGTCTCGACGGGAGCAGGGGGGCTGAAGCTTTCTTT. Translating gives CASSLDGSRGAEAFF.

This clone was counted at least ten times. The V gene is TRBV19, the J gene TRBJ2-7; 7 bases match TRBD1. V dropped 4 bases and J dropped 4; count of bases not matched to a gene: 13. CDR3 size: 16 residues. Per the germline V gene, CDR1 is LNHDA and CDR2 is SQIVND (reference sequence). This CDR3 is CASSSLDGEGAYEQYF. CDR3 in DNA: TGTGCCAGTAGTAGCTTGGACGGAGAGGGGGCTTACGAGCAGTACTTC.

This clone was observed once. The J gene is TRBJ1-1, the V gene TRBV5-1, with D perhaps matching TRBD1 (5 bases). Trimming removed 0 bases from V and 1 base from J, with 10 bases in between. CDR1 is SGHRS, CDR2 YFSETQ, per germline. This CDR3 region has 15 residues. In DNA form, the CDR3 reads TGCGCCAGCAGCTTGGCCCTGGGGGGGAACACTGAAGCTTTCTTT. Its protein is CASSLALGGNTEAFF.

This clone was seen many times. Being one base from a much bigger clone, this may be a read error. The conserved phenylalanine or tryptophan is not found at the CDR3 terminus, so this likely reflects a read error. The genes are TRBV6-1 and TRBJ1-5; D gene unclear. The V end was cut by 8 bases, the J end by 0 bases, with 8 bases between. Germline lookup yields CDR1 MNHNS and CDR2 SASEGT. The CDR3 covers 13 residues. The CDR3 protein is CASRPDSNQPQHL. In DNA, the CDR3 is TGTGCCAGCCGACCGGATAGCAATCAGCCCCAGCATCTT.